The subject of this entry is one T cell receptor beta chain. No antigen is known for it. CDR1 is LNHDA and CDR2 is SQIVND in the germline V gene (reference sequence). This CDR3 has 15 amino acids. V lost 4 bases and J lost 2; bases outside the gene matches: 8. Profiling relied on immunoSEQ multiplex PCR, and the TCRdb table lists in-frame clones only, not all of them. The top ten clones hold 5% to 7% of a sample with 30,000 to 40,000 clones, around 88% of them seen once. This sample was included in a study of T cells in localized non-small cell lung cancer. Study-wide results and limits: The study detected a median about 60 of the top 100 tumor clones in adjacent lung.

The source is a man aged 35 to 70 with stage I lung adenocarcinoma. Sequencing was performed on peripheral blood, taken before any cancer treatment. The chain combines TRBV19 with TRBJ2-7, with TRBD1 identical over 7 bases. Here the CDR3 DNA reads TGTGCCAGTAGTACCCCACAGGGGACAGCCTACGAGCAGTACTTC. Its translation: CASSTPQGTAYEQYF.